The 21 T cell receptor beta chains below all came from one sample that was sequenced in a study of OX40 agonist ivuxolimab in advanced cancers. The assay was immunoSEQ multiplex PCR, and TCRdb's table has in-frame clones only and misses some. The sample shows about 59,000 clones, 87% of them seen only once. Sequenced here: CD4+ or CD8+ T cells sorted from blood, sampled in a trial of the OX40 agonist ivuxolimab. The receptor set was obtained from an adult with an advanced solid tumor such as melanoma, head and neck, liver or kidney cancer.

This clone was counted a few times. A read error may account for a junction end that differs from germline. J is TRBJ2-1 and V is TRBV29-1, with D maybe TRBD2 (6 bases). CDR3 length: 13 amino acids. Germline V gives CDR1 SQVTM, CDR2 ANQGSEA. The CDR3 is CSVEGLYNDEQFF. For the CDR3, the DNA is TGCAGCGTCGAAGGACTATACAACGATGAGCAGTTCTTC.

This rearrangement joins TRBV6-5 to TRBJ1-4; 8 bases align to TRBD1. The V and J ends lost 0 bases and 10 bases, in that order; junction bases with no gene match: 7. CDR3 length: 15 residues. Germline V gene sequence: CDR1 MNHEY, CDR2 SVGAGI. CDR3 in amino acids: CASSYSWQGAGKLFF. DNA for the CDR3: TGTGCCAGCAGTTACTCATGGCAGGGGGCGGGAAAACTGTTTTTT.

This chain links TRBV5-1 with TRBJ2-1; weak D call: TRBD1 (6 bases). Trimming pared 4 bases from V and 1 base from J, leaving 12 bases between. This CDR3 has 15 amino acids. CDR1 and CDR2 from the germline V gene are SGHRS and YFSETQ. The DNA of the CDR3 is TGCGCCAGCAGCGCATGGACAGAGTCCTACAATGAGCAGTTCTTC. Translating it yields CASSAWTESYNEQFF.

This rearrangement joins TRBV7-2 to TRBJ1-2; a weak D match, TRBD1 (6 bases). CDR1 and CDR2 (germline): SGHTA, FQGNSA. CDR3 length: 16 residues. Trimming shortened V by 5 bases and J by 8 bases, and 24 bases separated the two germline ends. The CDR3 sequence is CASSQTVGQSINGYTF. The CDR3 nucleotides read TGTGCCAGCAGCCAGACGGTTGGACAGTCTATTAACGGCTACACCTTC.

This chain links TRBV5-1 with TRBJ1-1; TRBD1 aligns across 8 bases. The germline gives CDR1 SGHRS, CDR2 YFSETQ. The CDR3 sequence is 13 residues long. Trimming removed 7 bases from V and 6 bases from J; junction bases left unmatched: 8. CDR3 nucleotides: TGCGCCAGCCACATCCAGGGGGCATCTGAAGCTTTCTTT. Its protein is CASHIQGASEAFF. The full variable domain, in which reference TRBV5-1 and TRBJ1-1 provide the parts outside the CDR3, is KAGVTQTPRYLIKTRGQQVTLSCSPISGHRSVSWYQQTPGQGLQFLFEYFSETQRNKGNFPGRFSGRQFSNSRSEMNVSTLELGDSALYLCASHIQGASEAFFGQGTRLTVV.

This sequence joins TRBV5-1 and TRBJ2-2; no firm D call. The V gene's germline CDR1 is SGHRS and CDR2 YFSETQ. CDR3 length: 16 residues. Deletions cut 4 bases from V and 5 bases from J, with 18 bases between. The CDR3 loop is CASSQAPGRKTGELFF. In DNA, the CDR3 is TGCGCCAGCAGCCAAGCCCCGGGCCGGAAAACCGGGGAGCTGTTTTTT. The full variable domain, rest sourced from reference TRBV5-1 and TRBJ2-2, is KAGVTQTPRYLIKTRGQQVTLSCSPISGHRSVSWYQQTPGQGLQFLFEYFSETQRNKGNFPGRFSGRQFSNSRSEMNVSTLELGDSALYLCASSQAPGRKTGELFFGEGSRLTVL.

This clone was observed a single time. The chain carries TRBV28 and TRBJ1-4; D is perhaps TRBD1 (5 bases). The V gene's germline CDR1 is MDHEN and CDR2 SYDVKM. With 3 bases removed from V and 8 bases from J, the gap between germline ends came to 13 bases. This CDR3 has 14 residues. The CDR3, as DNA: TGTGCCAGCAGTTTCAGAGGGGTCGGCGAAAAACTGTTTTTT. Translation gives CASSFRGVGEKLFF.

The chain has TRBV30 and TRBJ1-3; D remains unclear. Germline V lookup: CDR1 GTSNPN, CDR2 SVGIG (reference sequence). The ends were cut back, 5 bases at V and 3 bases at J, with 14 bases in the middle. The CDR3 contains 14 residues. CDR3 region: CAWGRDTHGNTIYF. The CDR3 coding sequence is TGTGCCTGGGGTAGGGATACGCATGGAAACACCATATATTTT.

CDR3 loop: CASSPGQEPTDTQYF. The CDR3 DNA is TGTGCCAGCAGCCCAGGACAGGAACCCACAGATACGCAGTATTTT. J is TRBJ2-3 and V is TRBV11-3, with 7 nucleotides matching TRBD1. V lost 5 bases, J lost 2 bases, and 7 bases stayed unmatched. The germline CDR1 and CDR2 sequences are SGHNT and YENEEA. CDR3 length: 15 amino acids.

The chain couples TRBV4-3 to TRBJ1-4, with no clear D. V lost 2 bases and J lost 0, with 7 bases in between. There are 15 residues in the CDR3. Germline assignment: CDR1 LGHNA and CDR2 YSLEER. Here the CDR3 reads CASSQKSATNEKLFF. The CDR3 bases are TGCGCCAGCAGCCAAAAATCGGCAACTAATGAAAAACTGTTTTTT.

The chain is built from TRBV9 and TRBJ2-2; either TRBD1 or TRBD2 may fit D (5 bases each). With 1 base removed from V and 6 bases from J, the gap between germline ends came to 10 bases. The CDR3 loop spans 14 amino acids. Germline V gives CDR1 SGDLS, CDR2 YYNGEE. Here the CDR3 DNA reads TGTGCCAGCAGCGTAAGGGACCCCCCCGGGGAGCTGTTTTTT. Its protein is CASSVRDPPGELFF.

Here the CDR3 reads CASSERAGGRNEQFF. The CDR3, as DNA: TGTGCCAGCAGTGAACGGGCGGGGGGGCGCAATGAGCAGTTCTTC. This rearrangement joins TRBV2 to TRBJ2-1; 9 bases are a match to TRBD2. CDR1 is SNHLY and CDR2 is FYNNEI in the germline V gene. V lost 2 bases, J lost 6 bases, and 5 bases stayed unmatched. The CDR3 totals 15 residues.

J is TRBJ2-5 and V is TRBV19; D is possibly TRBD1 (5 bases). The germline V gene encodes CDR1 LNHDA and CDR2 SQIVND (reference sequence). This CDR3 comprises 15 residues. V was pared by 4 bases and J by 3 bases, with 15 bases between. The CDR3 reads CASSTQGAGEETQYF. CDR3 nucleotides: TGTGCCAGTAGTACCCAGGGTGCCGGTGAAGAGACCCAGTACTTC.

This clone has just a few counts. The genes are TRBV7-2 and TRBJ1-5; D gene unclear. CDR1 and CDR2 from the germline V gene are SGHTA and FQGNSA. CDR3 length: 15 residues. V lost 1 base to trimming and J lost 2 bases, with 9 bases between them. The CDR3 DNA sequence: TGTGCCAGCAGCTTAGTCCTGCGTGGCAATCAGCCCCAGCATTTT. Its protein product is CASSLVLRGNQPQHF.

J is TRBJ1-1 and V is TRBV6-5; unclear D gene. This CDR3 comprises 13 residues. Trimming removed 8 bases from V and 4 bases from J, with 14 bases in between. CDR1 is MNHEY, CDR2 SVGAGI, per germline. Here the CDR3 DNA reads TGTGCCAGCGGTAGAGGGTGGGGCACTGAAGCTTTCTTT. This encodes CASGRGWGTEAFF.

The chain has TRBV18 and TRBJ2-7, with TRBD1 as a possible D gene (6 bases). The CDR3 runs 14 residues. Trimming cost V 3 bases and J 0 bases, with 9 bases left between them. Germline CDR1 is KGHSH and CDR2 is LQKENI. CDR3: CASSPGTTSYEQYF. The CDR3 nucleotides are TGTGCCAGCTCACCCGGGACAACCTCCTACGAGCAGTACTTC. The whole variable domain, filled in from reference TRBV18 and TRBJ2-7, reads NAGVMQNPRHLVRRRGQEARLRCSPMKGHSHVYWYRQLPEEGLKFMVYLQKENIIDESGMPKERFSAEFPKEGPSILRIQQVVRGDSAAYFCASSPGTTSYEQYFGPGTRLTVT.

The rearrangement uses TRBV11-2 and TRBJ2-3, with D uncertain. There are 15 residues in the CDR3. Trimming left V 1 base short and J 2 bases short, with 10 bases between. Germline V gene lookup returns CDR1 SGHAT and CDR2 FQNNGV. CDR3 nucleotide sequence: TGTGCCAGCAGCTTAGCACAGTTACACACAGATACGCAGTATTTT. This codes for CASSLAQLHTDTQYF. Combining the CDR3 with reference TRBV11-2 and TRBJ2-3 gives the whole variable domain EAGVAQSPRYKIIEKRQSVAFWCNPISGHATLYWYQQILGQGPKLLIQFQNNGVVDDSQLPKDRFSAERLKGVDSTLKIQPAKLEDSAVYLCASSLAQLHTDTQYFGPGTRLTVL.

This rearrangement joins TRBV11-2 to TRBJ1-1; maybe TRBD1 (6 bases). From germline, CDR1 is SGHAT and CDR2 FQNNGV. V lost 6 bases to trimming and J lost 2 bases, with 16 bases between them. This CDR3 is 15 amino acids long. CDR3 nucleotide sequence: TGTGCCAGCAGATACCCAACAGGGAGAAACACTGAAGCTTTCTTT. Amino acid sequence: CASRYPTGRNTEAFF.

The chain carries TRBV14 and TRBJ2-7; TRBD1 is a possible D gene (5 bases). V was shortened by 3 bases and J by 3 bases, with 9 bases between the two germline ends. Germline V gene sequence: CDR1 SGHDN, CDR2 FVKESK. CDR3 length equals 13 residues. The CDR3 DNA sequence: TGTGCCAGCAGCCAGACAGCAATCTACGAGCAGTACTTC. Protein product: CASSQTAIYEQYF.

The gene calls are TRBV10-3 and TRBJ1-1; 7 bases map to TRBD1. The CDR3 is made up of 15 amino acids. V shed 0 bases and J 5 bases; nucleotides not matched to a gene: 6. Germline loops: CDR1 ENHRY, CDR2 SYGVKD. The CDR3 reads CAISESQGGPTEAFF. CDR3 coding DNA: TGTGCCATCAGTGAGTCGCAGGGGGGTCCGACTGAAGCTTTCTTT.

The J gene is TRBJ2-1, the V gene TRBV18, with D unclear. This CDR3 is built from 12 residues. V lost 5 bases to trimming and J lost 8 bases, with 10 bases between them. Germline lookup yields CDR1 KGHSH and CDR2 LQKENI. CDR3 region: CASSSPLYEQFF. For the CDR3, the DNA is TGTGCCAGCTCAAGCCCCCTCTATGAGCAGTTCTTC. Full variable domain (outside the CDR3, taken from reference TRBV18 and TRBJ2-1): NAGVMQNPRHLVRRRGQEARLRCSPMKGHSHVYWYRQLPEEGLKFMVYLQKENIIDESGMPKERFSAEFPKEGPSILRIQQVVRGDSAAYFCASSSPLYEQFFGPGTRLTVL.